The next 20 T cell receptor beta chains were all read from a single sample in a study of T-cell reconstitution after alpha-beta-depleted transplantation in children. TCRbeta library preparation incorporated unique molecular identifiers. TCRdb reanalysed the PCR reads using MiXCR and keeps one entry per CDR3 protein. Of fewer than 550,000 distinct CDR3 sequences listed, roughly an eighth are singletons. The starting material was PBMCs, mostly from graft donor cells, obtained 180 days after TCRalphabeta/CD19-depleted stem cell transplant. Source of these receptors: a female patient aged 2-15 years who had a stem cell transplant for aplastic anemia, so the T cells may come from the graft donor.

The chain is built from TRBV11-3 and TRBJ2-7; D may be TRBD2 (6 bases). CDR1 SGHNT and CDR2 YENEEA come from the germline V gene. This CDR3 contains 14 residues. The V end was cut by 5 bases, the J end by 6 bases, with 17 bases between. DNA for the CDR3: TGTGCCAGCAGCGCCGGACTAAGTACCACCGAGCAGTACTTC. Its translation is CASSAGLSTTEQYF. Combining the CDR3 with reference TRBV11-3 and TRBJ2-7 gives the whole variable domain EAGVVQSPRYKIIEKKQPVAFWCNPISGHNTLYWYLQNLGQGPELLIRYENEEAVDDSQLPKDRFSAERLKGVDSTLKIQPAELGDSAVYLCASSAGLSTTEQYFGPGTRLTVT.

The chain's CDR3 is CASSYSTSGRHTQYF. CDR3 in DNA: TGTGCCAGCAGTTATTCGACTAGCGGGAGGCATACGCAGTATTTT. The chain has TRBV28 and TRBJ2-3, with 13 bases identical to TRBD2. Germline CDR1 reads MDHEN; CDR2 reads SYDVKM. The CDR3 is 15 residues long. V dropped 4 bases and J dropped 7; count of bases not matched to a gene: 5.

This clonotype appeared a few times. The V gene is TRBV11-3, the J gene TRBJ2-3, with 14 bases fitting TRBD2. The V segment lost 4 bases and the J segment 4 bases; nucleotides outside the gene matches: 7. Germline-derived CDR1 and CDR2 are SGHNT and YENEEA. This CDR3 has 17 residues. DNA of the CDR3: TGTGCCAGCAGCTACCCGGCGGGACTAGCGGGAGCAGATACGCAGTATTTT. This encodes CASSYPAGLAGADTQYF.

This sequence joins TRBV5-1 and TRBJ1-2, with 7 bases that match TRBD1. V was clipped by 3 bases and J by 6 bases; unmatched bases: 8. CDR3 length: 14 amino acids. The germline CDR1 and CDR2 sequences are SGHRS and YFSETQ. CDR3 in amino acids: CASSSETGEDGYTF. CDR3 nucleotide sequence: TGCGCCAGCAGCTCAGAAACAGGGGAGGATGGCTACACCTTC. Full variable domain (missing parts from reference TRBV5-1 and TRBJ1-2): KAGVTQTPRYLIKTRGQQVTLSCSPISGHRSVSWYQQTPGQGLQFLFEYFSETQRNKGNFPGRFSGRQFSNSRSEMNVSTLELGDSALYLCASSSETGEDGYTFGSGTRLTVV.

The chain couples TRBV20-1 to TRBJ1-6; TRBD1 aligns across 7 bases. This CDR3 comprises 15 residues. The germline CDR1 and CDR2 sequences are DFQATT and SNEGSKA (reference sequence). With 2 bases clipped from V and 3 bases from J, the junction kept 4 bases outside the gene matches. The CDR3 spells CSARNPGGYNSPLHF. The CDR3 DNA follows: TGCAGTGCTAGAAACCCAGGGGGCTATAATTCACCCCTCCACTTT.

This chain connects TRBV29-1 to TRBJ2-1, with TRBD1 matching over 9 bases. The length of the CDR3 is 11 residues. Losses at the gene ends were 5 bases for V and 16 bases for J; bases not matched to a gene: 9. CDR1 and CDR2 from the germline V gene are SQVTM and ANQGSEA. CDR3 loop: CSVPEQGAGFF. In DNA form, the CDR3 reads TGCAGCGTTCCCGAACAGGGGGCCGGTTTCTTC.

This clonotype was observed at least ten times. The chain recombines TRBV3-1 with TRBJ2-1; D is unresolved. This CDR3 has 11 amino acids. Germline lookup yields CDR1 LGHDT and CDR2 YNNKEL (reference sequence). V lost 5 bases and J lost 8, with 7 bases in between. The CDR3 protein is CASSAPYEQFF. The CDR3 DNA sequence: TGTGCCAGCAGCGCCCCATATGAGCAGTTCTTC.

This clonotype was counted at least ten times. The chain has TRBV29-1 and TRBJ1-1; D unclear. This CDR3 spans 16 amino acids. CDR1 is SQVTM, CDR2 ANQGSEA, per germline. Trimming cost V 3 bases and J 7 bases, with 24 bases left between them. The chain's CDR3 is CSVEATKGRNYLEAFF. The CDR3 nucleotides are TGCAGCGTTGAGGCGACTAAGGGCAGGAATTATCTTGAAGCTTTCTTT.

This clonotype has only a few counts. The chain links TRBV10-3 to TRBJ2-7, with 8 bases that match TRBD1. After removal of 3 bases from V and 3 bases from J, the junction contained 7 bases not matched to a gene. Germline V gene sequence: CDR1 ENHRY, CDR2 SYGVKD. The CDR3 extends over 15 amino acids. CDR3 DNA sequence: TGTGCCATCAGTGACCCCGGACAGGGCAACTACGAGCAGTACGTC. It yields the protein CAISDPGQGNYEQYV.

The chain has TRBV27 and TRBJ1-3; D is unresolved. The V and J ends lost 0 bases and 0 bases respectively, with 6 bases between them. The CDR3 contains 15 residues. Germline CDR1 is MNHEY and CDR2 is SMNVEV (reference sequence). The CDR3 spells CASSLSRISGNTIYF. The CDR3 nucleotides read TGTGCCAGCAGTTTATCCCGGATCTCTGGAAACACCATATATTTT.

This clonotype came up many times. V usage is TRBV29-1 and J usage is TRBJ2-2, with 7 bases aligning to TRBD1. The CDR3 loop spans 12 amino acids. With 3 bases clipped from V and 5 bases from J, the junction kept 0 bases outside the gene matches. The germline V gene has CDR1 SQVTM and CDR2 ANQGSEA. CDR3 sequence reads: CSVEGQTGELFF. DNA for the CDR3: TGCAGCGTTGAGGGACAGACCGGGGAGCTGTTTTTT.

The table lists this clonotype with a few counts. The chain combines TRBV20-1 with TRBJ2-1; D may be TRBD1 (6 bases). This CDR3 is 15 amino acids long. V lost 0 bases and J lost 4, with 13 bases in between. Germline CDR1 and CDR2: DFQATT and SNEGSKA (reference sequence). CDR3 residues: CSAREVGHPYNEQFF. The CDR3 DNA is TGCAGTGCTAGAGAAGTGGGACACCCTTACAATGAGCAGTTCTTC.

This clonotype has only a few counts. The chain links TRBV29-1 to TRBJ2-1; 10 bases match TRBD2. The J segment lost 5 bases and the V segment lost 6 bases, leaving 4 bases of the junction unmatched. The CDR3 is 13 amino acids. The germline V gene encodes CDR1 SQVTM and CDR2 ANQGSEA. CDR3 nucleotide sequence: TGCAGCGTAGGACTAGCGGTTGACAATGAGCAGTTCTTC. Protein sequence: CSVGLAVDNEQFF.

The CDR3 protein is CASRPQGTLTDTQYF. CDR3 nucleotide sequence: TGCGCCAGCAGACCTCAGGGGACCCTCACAGATACGCAGTATTTT. The chain links TRBV5-1 to TRBJ2-3, with D possibly being TRBD1 (6 bases). Trimming took 5 bases from V and 2 from J, leaving 15 bases between them. Germline V gene lookup returns CDR1 SGHRS and CDR2 YFSETQ. The CDR3 consists of 15 residues.

This clonotype was detected a few times. This chain connects TRBV20-1 to TRBJ2-7; 12 bases match TRBD2. V shed 4 bases and J 2 bases; nucleotides not matched to a gene: 6. The germline CDR1 and CDR2 sequences are DFQATT and SNEGSKA (reference sequence). This CDR3 has 15 amino acids. Here the CDR3 reads CSATKLAGGAYEQYF. CDR3 sequence (DNA): TGCAGTGCTACCAAACTAGCGGGAGGTGCCTACGAGCAGTACTTC.

The J gene is TRBJ2-6, the V gene TRBV12-3 or TRBV12-4; TRBD1 agrees at 8 bases. The CDR3 loop spans 18 amino acids. With V trimmed by 2 bases and J by 0 bases, 6 bases remained unmatched. CDR3 protein: CASSLKVGTGSGANVLTF. In DNA, the CDR3 is TGTGCCAGCAGTTTAAAGGTGGGGACAGGCTCTGGGGCCAACGTCCTGACTTTC.

The J gene is TRBJ2-5, the V gene TRBV28, with D possibly TRBD1 on 6 matching bases. CDR3 length equals 15 residues. V gave up 7 bases and J gave up 5 bases, with 20 bases separating them. The germline gives CDR1 MDHEN, CDR2 SYDVKM. CDR3 in amino acids: CASTRGQGYLETQYF. The CDR3 nucleotides read TGTGCCAGCACCCGCGGGCAGGGGTATTTGGAGACCCAGTACTTC.

V usage is TRBV6-5 and J usage is TRBJ2-1, with 9 bases that match TRBD2. Germline V gene data show CDR1 as MNHEY and CDR2 as SVGAGI. This CDR3 comprises 14 residues. The V and J ends lost 7 bases and 9 bases, in that order; junction bases with no gene match: 10. The CDR3, as DNA: TGTGCCAGCAAGTTGGTGCGGGAGGGCCGTGAGCAGTTCTTC. Translating gives CASKLVREGREQFF.

This rearrangement joins TRBV5-1 to TRBJ2-6; 9 nucleotides line up with TRBD2. The CDR3 length is 18 residues. Germline V gene sequence: CDR1 SGHRS, CDR2 YFSETQ. V gave up 3 bases and J gave up 0 bases; unmatched junction bases: 7. This chain's CDR3 is CASSYPSGIFSGANVLTF. Here the CDR3 DNA reads TGCGCCAGCAGCTACCCTAGCGGGATCTTCTCTGGGGCCAACGTCCTGACTTTC.

The CDR3 protein is CASSLASGSFPGEQYF. The CDR3 DNA follows: TGCGCCAGCAGCTTGGCCAGCGGGAGCTTTCCTGGCGAGCAGTACTTC. The V gene is TRBV5-1, the J gene TRBJ2-7, with TRBD2 matching over 8 bases. Germline V gene data show CDR1 as SGHRS and CDR2 as YFSETQ. Trimming removed 0 bases from V and 6 bases from J; junction bases left unmatched: 11. The CDR3 sequence is 16 residues long.